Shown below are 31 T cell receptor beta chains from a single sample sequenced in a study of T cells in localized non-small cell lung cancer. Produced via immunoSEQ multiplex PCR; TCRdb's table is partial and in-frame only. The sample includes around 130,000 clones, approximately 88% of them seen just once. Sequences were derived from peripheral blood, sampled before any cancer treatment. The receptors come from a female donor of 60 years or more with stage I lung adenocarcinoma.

CDR3 residues: CASSNRGFSYEQYF. The CDR3 DNA follows: TGCGCCAGCAGCAATCGCGGGTTTTCCTACGAGCAGTACTTC. The rearrangement uses TRBV5-1 and TRBJ2-7, with a possible D match to TRBD2 (5 bases). The CDR3 runs 14 residues. V dropped 4 bases and J dropped 1 base, with 12 bases sitting between them. Per the germline V gene, CDR1 is SGHRS and CDR2 is YFSETQ. Together with reference TRBV5-1 and TRBJ2-7, the CDR3 gives the full variable domain: KAGVTQTPRYLIKTRGQQVTLSCSPISGHRSVSWYQQTPGQGLQFLFEYFSETQRNKGNFPGRFSGRQFSNSRSEMNVSTLELGDSALYLCASSNRGFSYEQYFGPGTRLTVT.

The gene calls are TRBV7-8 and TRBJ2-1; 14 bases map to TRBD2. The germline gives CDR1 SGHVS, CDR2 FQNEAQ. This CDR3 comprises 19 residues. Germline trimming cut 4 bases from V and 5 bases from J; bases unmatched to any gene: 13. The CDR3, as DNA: TGTGCCAGCAGCTCAGGGACTAGCGGGAGAATTCAACGGCACAATGAGCAGTTCTTC. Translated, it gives CASSSGTSGRIQRHNEQFF.

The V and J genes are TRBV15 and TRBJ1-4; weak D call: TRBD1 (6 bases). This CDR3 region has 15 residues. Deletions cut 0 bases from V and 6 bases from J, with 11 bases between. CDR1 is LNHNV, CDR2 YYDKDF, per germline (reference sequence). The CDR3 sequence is CATSRDWGPDEKLFF. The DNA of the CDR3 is TGTGCCACCAGCAGAGATTGGGGGCCGGATGAAAAACTGTTTTTT.

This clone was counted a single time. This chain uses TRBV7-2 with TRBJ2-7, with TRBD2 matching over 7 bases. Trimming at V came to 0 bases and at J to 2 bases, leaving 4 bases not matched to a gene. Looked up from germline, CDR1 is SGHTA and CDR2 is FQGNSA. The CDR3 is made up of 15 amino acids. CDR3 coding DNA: TGTGCCAGCAGCTTAGCGGCGGGAGCGCCCTACGAGCAGTACTTC. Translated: CASSLAAGAPYEQYF.

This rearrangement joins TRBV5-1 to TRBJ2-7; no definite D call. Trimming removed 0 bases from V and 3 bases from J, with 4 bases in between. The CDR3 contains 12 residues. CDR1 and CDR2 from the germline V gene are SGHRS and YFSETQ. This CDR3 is CASSLGNYEQYF. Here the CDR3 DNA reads TGCGCCAGCAGCTTGGGAAACTACGAGCAGTACTTC.

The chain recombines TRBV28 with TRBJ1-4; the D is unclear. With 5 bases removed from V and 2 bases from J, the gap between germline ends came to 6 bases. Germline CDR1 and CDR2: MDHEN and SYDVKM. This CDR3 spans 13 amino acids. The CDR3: CASSTGTNEKLFF. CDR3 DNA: TGTGCCAGCAGTACCGGTACTAATGAAAAACTGTTTTTT.

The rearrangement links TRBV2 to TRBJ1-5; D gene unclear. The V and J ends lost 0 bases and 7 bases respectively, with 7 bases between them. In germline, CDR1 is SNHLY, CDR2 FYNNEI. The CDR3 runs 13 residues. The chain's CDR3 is CASSEAGKQPQHF. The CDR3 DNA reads TGTGCCAGCAGTGAAGCGGGGAAACAGCCCCAGCATTTT.

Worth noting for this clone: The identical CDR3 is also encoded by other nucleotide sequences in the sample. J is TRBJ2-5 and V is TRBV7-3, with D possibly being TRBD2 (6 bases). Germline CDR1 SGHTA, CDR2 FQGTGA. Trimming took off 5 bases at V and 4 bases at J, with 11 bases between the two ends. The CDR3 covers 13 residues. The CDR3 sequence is CASSLLRGETQYF. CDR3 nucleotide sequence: TGTGCCAGCAGCCTCCTGCGGGGAGAGACCCAGTACTTC.

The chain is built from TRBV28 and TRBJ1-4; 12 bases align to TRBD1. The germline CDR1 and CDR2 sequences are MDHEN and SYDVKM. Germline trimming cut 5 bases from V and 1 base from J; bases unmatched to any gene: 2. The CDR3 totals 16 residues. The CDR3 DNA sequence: TGTGCCAGCAGTCGGGACAGGGGGCAAACTAATGAAAAACTGTTTTTT. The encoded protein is CASSRDRGQTNEKLFF.

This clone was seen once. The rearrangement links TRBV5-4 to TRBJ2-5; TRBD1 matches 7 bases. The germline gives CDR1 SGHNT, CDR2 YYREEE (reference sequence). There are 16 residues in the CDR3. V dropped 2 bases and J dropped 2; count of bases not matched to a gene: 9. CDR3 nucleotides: TGTGCCAGCAGCTTCGGTGGGACAGTACCTCAAGAGACCCAGTACTTC. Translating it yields CASSFGGTVPQETQYF.

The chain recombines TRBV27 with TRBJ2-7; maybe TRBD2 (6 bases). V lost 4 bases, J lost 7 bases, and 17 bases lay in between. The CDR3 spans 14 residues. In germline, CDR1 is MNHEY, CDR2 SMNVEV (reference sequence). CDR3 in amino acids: CASSYGEDLAEQYF. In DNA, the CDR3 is TGTGCCAGCAGTTACGGGGAGGATCTCGCTGAGCAGTACTTC.

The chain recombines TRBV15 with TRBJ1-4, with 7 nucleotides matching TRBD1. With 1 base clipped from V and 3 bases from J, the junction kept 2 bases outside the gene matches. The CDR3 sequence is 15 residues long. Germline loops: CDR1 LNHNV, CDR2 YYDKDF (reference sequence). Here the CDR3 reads CATSRGGTANEKLFF. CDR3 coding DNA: TGTGCCACCAGCAGAGGCGGGACAGCTAATGAAAAACTGTTTTTT.

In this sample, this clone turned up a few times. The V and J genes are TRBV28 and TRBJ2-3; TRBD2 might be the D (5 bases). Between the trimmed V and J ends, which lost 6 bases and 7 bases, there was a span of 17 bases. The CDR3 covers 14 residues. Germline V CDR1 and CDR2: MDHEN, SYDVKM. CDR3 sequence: CASSSPLEGYTQYF. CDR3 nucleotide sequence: TGTGCCAGCAGCTCGCCCCTTGAGGGATATACGCAGTATTTT.

The CDR3 DNA reads TGTGCCAGCAGCCAAGCCTCCGGCCAGACCCCGGATGGCTACACCTTC. Protein product: CASSQASGQTPDGYTF. The chain is built from TRBV4-2 and TRBJ1-2; unclear D gene. Per germline, CDR1 LGHNA and CDR2 YNFKEQ. V was cut by 1 base and J by 6 bases, with 18 bases left in between. This CDR3 is 16 amino acids long.

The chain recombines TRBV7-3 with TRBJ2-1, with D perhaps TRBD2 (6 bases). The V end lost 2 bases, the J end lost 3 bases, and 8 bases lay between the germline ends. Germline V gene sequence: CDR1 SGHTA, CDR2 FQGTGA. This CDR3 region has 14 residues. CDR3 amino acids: CASSLGGIYNEQFF. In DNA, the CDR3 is TGTGCCAGCAGCTTAGGCGGGATCTACAATGAGCAGTTCTTC.

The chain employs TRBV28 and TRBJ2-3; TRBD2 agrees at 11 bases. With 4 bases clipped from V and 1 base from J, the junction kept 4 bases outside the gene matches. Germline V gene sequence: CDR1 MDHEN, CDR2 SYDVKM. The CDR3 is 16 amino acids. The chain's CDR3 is CASSSSGGRGTDTQYF. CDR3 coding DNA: TGTGCCAGCAGTTCTAGCGGGGGGAGAGGCACAGATACGCAGTATTTT.

CDR3 residues: CASSLPRHSNQPQHF. In DNA, the CDR3 is TGTGCCAGCAGCCTACCCAGGCATAGCAATCAGCCCCAGCATTTT. V gene TRBV7-3 combines with J gene TRBJ1-5; D remains ambiguous. The CDR3 loop spans 15 amino acids. The germline gives CDR1 SGHTA, CDR2 FQGTGA. V was clipped by 5 bases and J by 0 bases, with 11 bases between them. Using reference TRBV7-3 and TRBJ1-5 for the parts outside the CDR3, the full variable domain is GAGVSQTPSNKVTEKGKYVELRCDPISGHTALYWYRQSLGQGPEFLIYFQGTGAADDSGLPNDRFFAVRPEGSVSTLKIQRTERGDSAVYLCASSLPRHSNQPQHFGDGTRLSIL.

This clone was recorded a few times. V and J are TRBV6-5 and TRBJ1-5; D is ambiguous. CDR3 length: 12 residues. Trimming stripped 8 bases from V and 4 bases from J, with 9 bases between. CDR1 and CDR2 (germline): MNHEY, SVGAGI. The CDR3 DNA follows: TGTGCCAGCGGGCAGCCTAATCAGCCCCAGCATTTT. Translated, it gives CASGQPNQPQHF.

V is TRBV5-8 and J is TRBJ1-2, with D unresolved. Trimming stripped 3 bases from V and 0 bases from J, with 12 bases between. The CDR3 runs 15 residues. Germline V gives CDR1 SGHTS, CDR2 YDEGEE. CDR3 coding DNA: TGTGCCAGCAGCTCTCAATCCAACCCTAACTATGGCTACACCTTC. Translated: CASSSQSNPNYGYTF. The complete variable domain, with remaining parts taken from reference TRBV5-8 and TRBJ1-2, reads EAGVTQSPTHLIKTRGQQATLRCSPISGHTSVYWYQQALGLGLQFLLWYDEGEERNRGNFPPRFSGRQFPNYSSELNVNALELEDSALYLCASSSQSNPNYGYTFGSGTRLTVV.

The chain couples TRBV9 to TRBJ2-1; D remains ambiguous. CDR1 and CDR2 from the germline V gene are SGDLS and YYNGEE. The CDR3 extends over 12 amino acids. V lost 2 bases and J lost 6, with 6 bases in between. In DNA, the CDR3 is TGTGCCAGCAGCGTTTTGTTCAATGAGCAGTTCTTC. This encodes CASSVLFNEQFF.

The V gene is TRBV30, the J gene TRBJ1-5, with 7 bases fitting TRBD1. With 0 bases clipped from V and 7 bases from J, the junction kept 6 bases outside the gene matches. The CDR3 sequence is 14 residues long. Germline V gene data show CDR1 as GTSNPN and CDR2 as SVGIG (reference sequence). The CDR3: CAWSVETGIQPQHF. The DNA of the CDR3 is TGTGCCTGGAGTGTTGAGACAGGGATCCAGCCCCAGCATTTT.

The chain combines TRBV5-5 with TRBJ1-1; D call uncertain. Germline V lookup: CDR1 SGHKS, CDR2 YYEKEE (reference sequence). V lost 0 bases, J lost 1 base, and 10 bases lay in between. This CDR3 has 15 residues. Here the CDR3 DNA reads TGTGCCAGCAGCTTGGCTCCCGGGCCGAACACTGAAGCTTTCTTT. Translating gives CASSLAPGPNTEAFF.

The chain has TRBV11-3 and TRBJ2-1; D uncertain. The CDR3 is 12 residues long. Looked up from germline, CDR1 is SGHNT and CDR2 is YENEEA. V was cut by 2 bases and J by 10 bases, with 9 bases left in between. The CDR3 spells CASSLNSYEQFF. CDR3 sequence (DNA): TGTGCCAGCAGCTTAAACTCCTACGAGCAGTTCTTC. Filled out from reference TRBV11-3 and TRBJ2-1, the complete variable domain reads EAGVVQSPRYKIIEKKQPVAFWCNPISGHNTLYWYLQNLGQGPELLIRYENEEAVDDSQLPKDRFSAERLKGVDSTLKIQPAELGDSAVYLCASSLNSYEQFFGPGTRLTVL.

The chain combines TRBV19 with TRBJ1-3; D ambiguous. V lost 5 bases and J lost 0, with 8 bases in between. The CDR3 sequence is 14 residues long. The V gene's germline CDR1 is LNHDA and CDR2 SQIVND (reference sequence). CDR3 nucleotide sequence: TGTGCCAGTAGTCGTGTCCTCTCTGGAAACACCATATATTTT. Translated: CASSRVLSGNTIYF.

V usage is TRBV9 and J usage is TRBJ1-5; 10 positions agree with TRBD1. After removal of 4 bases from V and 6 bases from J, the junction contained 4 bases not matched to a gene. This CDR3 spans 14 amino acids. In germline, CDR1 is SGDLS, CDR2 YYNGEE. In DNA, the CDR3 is TGTGCCAGCAGCATGGGACAGGGGACTCAGCCCCAGCATTTT. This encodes CASSMGQGTQPQHF.

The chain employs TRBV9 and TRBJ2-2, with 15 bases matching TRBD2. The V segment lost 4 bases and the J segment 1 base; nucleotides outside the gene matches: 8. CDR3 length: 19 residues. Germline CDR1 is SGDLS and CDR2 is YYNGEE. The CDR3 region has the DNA TGTGCCAGCAGCCACAGCGGGACTAGCGGGAGGTTGAACACCGGGGAGCTGTTTTTT. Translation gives CASSHSGTSGRLNTGELFF.

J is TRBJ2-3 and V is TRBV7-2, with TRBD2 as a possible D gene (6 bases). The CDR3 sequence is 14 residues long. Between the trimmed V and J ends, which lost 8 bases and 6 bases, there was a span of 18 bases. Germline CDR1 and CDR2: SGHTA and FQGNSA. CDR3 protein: CASSVGGVYDTQYF. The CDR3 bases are TGTGCCAGCTCGGTGGGGGGAGTGTACGATACGCAGTATTTT.

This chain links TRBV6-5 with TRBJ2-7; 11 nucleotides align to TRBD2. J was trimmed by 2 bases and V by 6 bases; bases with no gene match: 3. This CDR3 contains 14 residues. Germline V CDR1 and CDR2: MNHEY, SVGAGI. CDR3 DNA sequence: TGTGCCAGCAGCGCGACTAGCGGGGCCTACGAGCAGTACTTC. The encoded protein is CASSATSGAYEQYF.

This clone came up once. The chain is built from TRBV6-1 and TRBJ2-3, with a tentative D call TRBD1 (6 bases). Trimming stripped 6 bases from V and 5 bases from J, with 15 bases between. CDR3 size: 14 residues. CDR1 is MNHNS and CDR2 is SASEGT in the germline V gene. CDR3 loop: CASRKGQRGDTQYF. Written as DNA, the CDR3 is TGTGCCAGCAGAAAAGGACAGAGAGGAGATACGCAGTATTTT.

The CDR3 nucleotides are TGTGCCAGCAGCCAAGATACGCAGGCTGAAGCTTTCTTT. This encodes CASSQDTQAEAFF. V is TRBV4-2 and J is TRBJ1-1; no clear D gene. Trimming cost V 0 bases and J 6 bases, with 8 bases left between them. Looked up from germline, CDR1 is LGHNA and CDR2 is YNFKEQ. The CDR3 is 13 amino acids.

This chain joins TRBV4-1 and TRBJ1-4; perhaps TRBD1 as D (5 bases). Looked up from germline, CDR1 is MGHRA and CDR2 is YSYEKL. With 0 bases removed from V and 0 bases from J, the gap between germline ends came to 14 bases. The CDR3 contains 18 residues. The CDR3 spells CASSQDLAGMTTNEKLFF. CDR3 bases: TGCGCCAGCAGCCAAGATTTAGCAGGGATGACAACTAATGAAAAACTGTTTTTT.